A single sample is the source of the 8 T cell receptor beta chains below, sequenced in a study of blood T cells in healthy people across ages. With a J-beta primer mix and a sample-barcoded 5' primer, a second PCR ran about 6 to 11 cycles. MiXCR, run by TCRdb on the 5' RACE reads, gives a single entry per CDR3 protein. The repertoire includes some 850,000 distinct CDR3 sequences, about a quarter of them detected once, and about 3% sits in the top ten. These data also formed part of another study, on T cells of mothers and their children.

Material for sequencing was blood. Source of these receptors: a boy younger than 18 in good health.

The chain couples TRBV11-2 to TRBJ2-1; 12 positions agree with TRBD2. The CDR3 spans 15 residues. In germline, CDR1 is SGHAT, CDR2 FQNNGV. The ends lost 5 bases at V and 5 bases at J; junction bases unmatched: 4. This CDR3 is CASSIGTSGHNEQFF. The CDR3 bases are TGTGCCAGCAGCATTGGGACTAGCGGGCACAATGAGCAGTTCTTC.

This clonotype showed up just a few times. Germline and junction disagree at one end, which may indicate a read error. The V gene is TRBV28, the J gene TRBJ2-5, with D possibly being TRBD2 (6 bases). The CDR3 has 15 residues. CDR1 and CDR2 from the germline V gene are MDHEN and SYDVKM. The CDR3 reads CASSLRRGTQETQYF. The DNA for the CDR3 is TGTGCCAGCAGTTTAAGGAGGGGCACCCAAGAGACTCAGTACTTC.

As for this clonotype: Germline and junction disagree at one end, which may indicate a read error. The chain uses TRBV29-1 and TRBJ2-5; 15 nucleotides align to TRBD2. The germline CDR1 and CDR2 sequences are SQVTM and ANQGSEA. CDR3 size: 16 residues. The CDR3 spells CSVEGGTSGGMETEYF. CDR3 nucleotide sequence: TGCAGCGTTGAAGGTGGGACTAGCGGGGGGATGGAGACCGAGTACTTC.

This rearrangement joins TRBV28 to TRBJ2-2; 7 nucleotides line up with TRBD1. Germline V gene data show CDR1 as MDHEN and CDR2 as SYDVKM. The CDR3 is 13 residues long. The junction had 5 bases not matched to a gene; V was cut back by 6 bases and J by 7 bases. The CDR3 region is CASSLTGSGELFF. The CDR3 DNA is TGTGCCAGCAGCTTGACAGGGAGCGGGGAGCTGTTTTTT. Full variable domain (remainder filled in from reference TRBV28 and TRBJ2-2): DVKVTQSSRYLVKRTGEKVFLECVQDMDHENMFWYRQDPGLGLRLIYFSYDVKMKEKGDIPEGYSVSREKKERFSLILESASTNQTSMYLCASSLTGSGELFFGEGSRLTVL.

The chain couples TRBV20-1 to TRBJ2-1; weak D call: TRBD1 (5 bases). The DNA end favors TRBJ2-7, so the J call may be wrong. Germline CDR1 is DFQATT and CDR2 is SNEGSKA (reference sequence). This CDR3 has 15 residues. CDR3 sequence: CSAKVHGPRRVEQYF. In nucleotides, the CDR3 is TGCAGTGCTAAAGTGCACGGACCCCGCAGGGTCGAGCAGTACTTC.

This clonotype was counted only a few times. V and J are TRBV2 and TRBJ2-5; 7 bases fit TRBD2. The J call may be wrong; the DNA end is better matched by TRBJ2-7. The CDR3 is 13 residues long. Looked up from germline, CDR1 is SNHLY and CDR2 is FYNNEI. CDR3 DNA: TGTGCCAGCAAGGGCGGGAGCTCCTACGAGCAGTACTTC. It specifies CASKGGSSYEQYF.

This clonotype came up a few times. The V gene is TRBV25-1, the J gene TRBJ2-1; weak D call: TRBD1 (5 bases). Germline loops: CDR1 MGHDK, CDR2 SYGVNS. CDR3 length equals 17 residues. V was clipped by 3 bases and J by 1 base, with 16 bases between them. Here the CDR3 reads CASSETLQDISYNEQFF. The CDR3 region has the DNA TGTGCCAGCAGTGAGACATTACAGGACATTTCCTACAATGAGCAGTTCTTC.

This CDR3 reads CAWETGGREKLFF. In nucleotides, the CDR3 is TGTGCCTGGGAAACAGGGGGCAGGGAAAAACTGTTTTTT. The chain recombines TRBV30 with TRBJ1-4, with 9 positions matching TRBD1. CDR1 and CDR2 (germline): GTSNPN, SVGIG (reference sequence). After removal of 5 bases from V and 8 bases from J, the junction contained 6 bases not matched to a gene. The CDR3 loop spans 13 amino acids. The full variable domain, completed using reference TRBV30 and TRBJ1-4, is SQTIHQWPATLVQPVGSPLSLECTVEGTSNPNLYWYRQAAGRGLQLLFYSVGIGQISSEVPQNLSASRPQDRQFILSSKKLLLSDSGFYLCAWETGGREKLFFGSGTQLSVL.